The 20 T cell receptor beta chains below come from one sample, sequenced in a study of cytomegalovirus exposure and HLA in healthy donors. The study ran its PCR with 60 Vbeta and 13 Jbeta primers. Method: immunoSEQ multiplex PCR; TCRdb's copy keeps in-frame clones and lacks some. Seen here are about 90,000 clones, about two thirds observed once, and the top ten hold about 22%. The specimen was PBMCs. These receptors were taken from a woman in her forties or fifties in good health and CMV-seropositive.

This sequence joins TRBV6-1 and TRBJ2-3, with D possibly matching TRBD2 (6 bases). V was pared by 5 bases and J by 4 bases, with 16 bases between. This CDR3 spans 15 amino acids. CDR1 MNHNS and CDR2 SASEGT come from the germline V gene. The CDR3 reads CASSPTRGYADTQYF. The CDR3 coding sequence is TGTGCCAGCAGTCCGACTAGAGGGTACGCAGATACGCAGTATTTT.

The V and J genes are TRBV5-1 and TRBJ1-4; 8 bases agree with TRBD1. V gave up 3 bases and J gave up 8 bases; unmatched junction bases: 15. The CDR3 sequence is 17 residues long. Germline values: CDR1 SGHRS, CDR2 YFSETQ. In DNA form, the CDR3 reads TGCGCCAGCAGCTCGGGGACAGGTTTTTCCTCAGGGGAAAAACTGTTTTTT. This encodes CASSSGTGFSSGEKLFF.

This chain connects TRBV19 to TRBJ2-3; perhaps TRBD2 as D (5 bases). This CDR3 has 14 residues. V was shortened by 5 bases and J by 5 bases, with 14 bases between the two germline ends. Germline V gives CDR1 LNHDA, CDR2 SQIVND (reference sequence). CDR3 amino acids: CASSPRAGGDTQYF. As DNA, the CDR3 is TGTGCCAGTAGTCCCCGTGCCGGAGGAGATACGCAGTATTTT.

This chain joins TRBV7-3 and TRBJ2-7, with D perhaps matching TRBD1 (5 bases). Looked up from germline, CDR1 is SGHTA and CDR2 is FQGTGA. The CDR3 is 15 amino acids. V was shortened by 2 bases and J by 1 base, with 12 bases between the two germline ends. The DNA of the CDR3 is TGTGCCAGCAGCTTAGGGGCAGGCCCTTCCTACGAGCAGTACTTC. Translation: CASSLGAGPSYEQYF.

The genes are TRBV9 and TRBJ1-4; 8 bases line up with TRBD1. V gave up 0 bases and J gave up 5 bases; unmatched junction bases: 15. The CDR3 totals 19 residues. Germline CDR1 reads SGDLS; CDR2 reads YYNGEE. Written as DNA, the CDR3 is TGTGCCAGCAGCGTAGGTAGGGGGACAGGTCCGGGAAAAAATGAAAAACTGTTTTTT. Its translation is CASSVGRGTGPGKNEKLFF. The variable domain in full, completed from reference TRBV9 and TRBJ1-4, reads DSGVTQTPKHLITATGQRVTLRCSPRSGDLSVYWYQQSLDQGLQFLIQYYNGEERAKGNILERFSAQQFPDLHSELNLSSLELGDSALYFCASSVGRGTGPGKNEKLFFGSGTQLSVL.

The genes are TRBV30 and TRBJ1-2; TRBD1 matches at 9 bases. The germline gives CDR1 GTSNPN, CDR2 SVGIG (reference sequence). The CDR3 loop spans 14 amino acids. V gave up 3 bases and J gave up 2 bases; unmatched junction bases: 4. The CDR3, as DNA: TGTGCCTGGAGGGGACAGGGAATCAACTATGGCTACACCTTC. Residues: CAWRGQGINYGYTF.

CDR3 sequence: CASSFDSSYEQYF. The DNA of the CDR3 is TGCGCCAGCAGCTTTGACAGTAGTTACGAGCAGTACTTC. The chain links TRBV5-1 to TRBJ2-7; a weak D match, TRBD1 (5 bases). This CDR3 is 13 amino acids long. Trimming removed 2 bases at V and 4 bases at J, with 10 bases between. CDR1 and CDR2 from the germline V gene are SGHRS and YFSETQ.

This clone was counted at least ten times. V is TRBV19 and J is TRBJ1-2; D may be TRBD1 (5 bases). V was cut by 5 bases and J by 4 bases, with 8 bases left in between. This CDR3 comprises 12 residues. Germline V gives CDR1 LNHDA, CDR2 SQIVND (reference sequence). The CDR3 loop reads CASSLGPYGYTF. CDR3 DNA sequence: TGTGCCAGTAGTTTGGGGCCCTATGGCTACACCTTC.

CDR3 bases: TGTGCCAGCAGCTTTTACCGCGCCGGGGAGCTGTTTTTT. Protein sequence: CASSFYRAGELFF. The J gene is TRBJ2-2, the V gene TRBV7-3; D remains ambiguous. The CDR3 consists of 13 residues. The germline CDR1 and CDR2 sequences are SGHTA and FQGTGA. V lost 3 bases to trimming and J lost 6 bases, with 8 bases between them.

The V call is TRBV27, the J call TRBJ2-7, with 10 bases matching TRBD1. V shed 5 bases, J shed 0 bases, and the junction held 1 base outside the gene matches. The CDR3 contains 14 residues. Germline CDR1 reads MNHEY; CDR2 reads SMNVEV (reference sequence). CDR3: CASSGQGGSYEQYF. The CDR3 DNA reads TGTGCCAGCAGTGGACAGGGGGGCTCCTACGAGCAGTACTTC.

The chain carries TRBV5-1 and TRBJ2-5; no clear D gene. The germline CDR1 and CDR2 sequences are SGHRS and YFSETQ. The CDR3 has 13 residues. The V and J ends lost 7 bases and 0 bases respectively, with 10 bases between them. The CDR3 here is CASADGYQETQYF. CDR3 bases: TGCGCCAGCGCTGATGGCTACCAAGAGACCCAGTACTTC.

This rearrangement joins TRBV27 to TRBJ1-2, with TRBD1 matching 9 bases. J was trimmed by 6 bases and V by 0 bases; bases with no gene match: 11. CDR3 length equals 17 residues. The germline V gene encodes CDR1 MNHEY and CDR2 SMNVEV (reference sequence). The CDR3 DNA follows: TGTGCCAGCAGTTTATCGGGCCCGGGACAGGGTGTTAATGGCTACACCTTC. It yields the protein CASSLSGPGQGVNGYTF.

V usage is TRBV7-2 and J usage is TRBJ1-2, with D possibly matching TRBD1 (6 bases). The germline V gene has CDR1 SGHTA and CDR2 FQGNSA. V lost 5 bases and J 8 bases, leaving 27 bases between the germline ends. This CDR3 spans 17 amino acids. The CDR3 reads CASSPSTQGQTSPGYTF. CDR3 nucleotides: TGTGCCAGCAGCCCCTCCACCCAGGGACAAACTTCTCCAGGCTACACCTTC.

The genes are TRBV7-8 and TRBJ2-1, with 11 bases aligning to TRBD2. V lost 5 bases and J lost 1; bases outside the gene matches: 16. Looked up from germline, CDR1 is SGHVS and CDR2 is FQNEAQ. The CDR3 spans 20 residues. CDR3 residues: CASSVPLLAGGPGSYNEQFF. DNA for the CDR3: TGTGCCAGCAGCGTCCCACTCCTAGCGGGGGGACCCGGGTCCTACAATGAGCAGTTCTTC.

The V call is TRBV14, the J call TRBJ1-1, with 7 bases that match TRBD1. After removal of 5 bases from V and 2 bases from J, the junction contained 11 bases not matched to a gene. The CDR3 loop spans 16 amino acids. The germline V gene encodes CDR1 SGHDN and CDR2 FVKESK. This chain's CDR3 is CASSNPRDSINTEAFF. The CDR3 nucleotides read TGTGCCAGCAGCAACCCCCGGGACAGCATAAACACTGAAGCTTTCTTT.

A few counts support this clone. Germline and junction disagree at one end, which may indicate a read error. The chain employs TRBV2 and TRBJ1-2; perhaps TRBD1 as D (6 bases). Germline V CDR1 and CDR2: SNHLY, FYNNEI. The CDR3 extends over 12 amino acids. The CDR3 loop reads CASSAPGVAPKF. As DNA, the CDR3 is TGTGCCAGCAGTGCCCCAGGGGTTGCTCCCAAATTC.

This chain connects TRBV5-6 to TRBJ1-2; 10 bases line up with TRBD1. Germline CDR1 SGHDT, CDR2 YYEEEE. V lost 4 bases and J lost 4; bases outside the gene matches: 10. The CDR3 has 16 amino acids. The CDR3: CASSMGTGTGAYGYTF. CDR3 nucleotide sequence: TGTGCCAGCAGCATGGGGACCGGGACAGGGGCCTATGGCTACACCTTC.

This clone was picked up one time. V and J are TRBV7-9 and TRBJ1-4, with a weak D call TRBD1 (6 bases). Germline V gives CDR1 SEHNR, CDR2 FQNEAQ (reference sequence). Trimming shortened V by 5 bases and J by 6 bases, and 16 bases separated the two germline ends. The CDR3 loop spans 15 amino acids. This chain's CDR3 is CASSQLTGLDEKLFF. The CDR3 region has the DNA TGTGCCAGCAGCCAACTGACAGGTTTGGATGAAAAACTGTTTTTT. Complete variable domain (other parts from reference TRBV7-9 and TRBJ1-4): DTGVSQNPRHKITKRGQNVTFRCDPISEHNRLYWYRQTLGQGPEFLTYFQNEAQLEKSRLLSDRFSAERPKGSFSTLEIQRTEQGDSAMYLCASSQLTGLDEKLFFGSGTQLSVL.

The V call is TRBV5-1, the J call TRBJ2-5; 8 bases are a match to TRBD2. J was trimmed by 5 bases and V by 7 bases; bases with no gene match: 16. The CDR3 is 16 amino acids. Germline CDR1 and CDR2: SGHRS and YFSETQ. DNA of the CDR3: TGCGCCAGCGATAAAGATCCAGCGGGGGAGGGGGAGACCCAGTACTTC. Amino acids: CASDKDPAGEGETQYF.

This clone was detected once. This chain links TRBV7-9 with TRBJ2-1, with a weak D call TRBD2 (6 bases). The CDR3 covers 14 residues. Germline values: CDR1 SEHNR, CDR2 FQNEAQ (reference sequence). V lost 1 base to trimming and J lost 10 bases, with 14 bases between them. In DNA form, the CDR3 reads TGTGCCAGCAGCTTAGTGACTAGATCCGGGGAGCAGTTCTTC. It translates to CASSLVTRSGEQFF.